The 16 T cell receptor beta chains below all came from one sample that was sequenced in a study of monozygotic twins with inflammatory bowel disease. Reanalyzing the 5' RACE reads, TCRdb keeps one entry per CDR3 protein, without DNA. The specimen's table records some 190,000 distinct CDR3 sequences. Input material: blood. The receptors derive from a human donor with ulcerative colitis or Crohn's disease, or a healthy co-twin of an affected twin (not recorded which).

J is TRBJ1-4 and V is TRBV4-2; the TCRdb call, TRBD1, lacks DNA for checking. The CDR3 contains 16 residues. Germline V gene lookup returns CDR1 LGHNA and CDR2 YNFKEQ. CDR3 in amino acids: CASSQDQAQGNEKLFF.

The CDR3 is CASSYGDRVNTEAFF. This chain uses TRBV6-5 with TRBJ1-1; there is no DNA to check the TCRdb D call of TRBD1. Germline V lookup: CDR1 MNHEY, CDR2 SVGAGI. The CDR3 is 15 residues long.

The J gene is TRBJ2-2, the V gene TRBV30; the TRBD1 assignment by TCRdb is unverifiable without DNA. CDR1 GTSNPN and CDR2 SVGIG come from the germline V gene (reference sequence). The CDR3 is made up of 15 amino acids. The chain's CDR3 is CAWTPWAGITGELFF. Filled out from reference TRBV30 and TRBJ2-2, the complete variable domain reads SQTIHQWPATLVQPVGSPLSLECTVEGTSNPNLYWYRQAAGRGLQLLFYSVGIGQISSEVPQNLSASRPQDRQFILSSKKLLLSDSGFYLCAWTPWAGITGELFFGEGSRLTVL.

This rearrangement joins TRBV20-1 to TRBJ2-1; TCRdb's D call, TRBD1, is unchecked because there is no DNA. This CDR3 is built from 14 residues. Germline assignment: CDR1 DFQATT and CDR2 SNEGSKA (reference sequence). The CDR3 loop reads CSARAPQPVSEQFF.

The J gene is TRBJ2-1, the V gene TRBV6-1; the D call of TRBD1 rests on TCRdb alone, since no DNA is present to check it. The CDR3 is 17 amino acids. CDR1 is MNHNS, CDR2 SASEGT, per germline. The CDR3 protein is CASGEAPSAQPYNEQFF.

The rearrangement joins TRBV28 to TRBJ2-3; TCRdb lists TRBD2, though no DNA is available to test this call. This CDR3 region has 15 residues. The V gene's germline CDR1 is MDHEN and CDR2 SYDVKM. CDR3 protein: CASSSASGYTDTQYF.

The V call is TRBV12-3 or TRBV12-4, the J call TRBJ1-2. CDR3 length equals 13 residues. The chain's CDR3 is CASSLAPDYGYTF.

The chain combines TRBV5-5 with TRBJ1-2; with no DNA, the TCRdb D assignment of TRBD1 cannot be verified. The CDR3 runs 15 residues. Per germline, CDR1 SGHKS and CDR2 YYEKEE (reference sequence). CDR3 protein: CASSLTGTGPFGYTF.

The CDR3 sequence: CATSRDAGASLYNEQFF. The V and J genes are TRBV15 and TRBJ2-1; TCRdb's D gene call, TRBD2, goes unchecked for lack of DNA. The CDR3 extends over 17 amino acids. Germline V gene lookup returns CDR1 LNHNV and CDR2 YYDKDF (reference sequence).

V and J are TRBV30 and TRBJ2-5; TCRdb calls TRBD1, which cannot be checked without DNA. The germline CDR1 and CDR2 sequences are GTSNPN and SVGIG (reference sequence). This CDR3 has 15 residues. The CDR3 is CAWSVGGTKGETQYF.

The chain has TRBV12-3 or TRBV12-4 and TRBJ2-2; without DNA, the TCRdb call of TRBD2 cannot be checked. The CDR3 runs 13 residues. This CDR3 is CASLGGTGRELFF.

The V gene is TRBV5-7, the J gene TRBJ1-5; TCRdb's D call of TRBD1 is untestable without DNA. TRBV5-7 is an open reading frame whose function is uncertain. This CDR3 comprises 13 residues. CDR3: CASTGAPRQPQHF.

The rearrangement uses TRBV30 and TRBJ1-1; TCRdb selects TRBD1, and the lack of DNA leaves this call unchecked. Germline V gene data show CDR1 as GTSNPN and CDR2 as SVGIG (reference sequence). The CDR3 covers 11 residues. The CDR3 loop reads CAWTDGAGPFF.

V gene TRBV7-9 combines with J gene TRBJ2-4. Germline-derived CDR1 and CDR2 are SEHNR and FQNEAQ (reference sequence). The length of the CDR3 is 12 residues. CDR3 amino acids: CASSLANGIQYF.

The chain employs TRBV5-1 and TRBJ2-1; TCRdb gives TRBD2 as the D gene, but with no DNA this cannot be confirmed. The CDR3 has 15 amino acids. Germline assignment: CDR1 SGHRS and CDR2 YFSETQ. The CDR3 region is CASSSQRGGLNEQFF.

J is TRBJ2-7 and V is TRBV20-1; TCRdb's D gene call, TRBD1, goes unchecked for lack of DNA. Germline V gives CDR1 DFQATT, CDR2 SNEGSKA (reference sequence). The CDR3 covers 15 residues. The CDR3 spells CSARDKEAGIYEQYF.